This T cell receptor beta chain appears in the sequencing data of a study of regulatory T cells in long-lasting Graves disease. Time point meaning: newly diagnosed GD, antithyroid drugs for less than 3 months. Preparation of the TCR library used RNA extracted from PBMCs. Arm-PCR of CDR3 regions with iRepertoire HTBI primers generated TCR beta libraries. As processed by the authors: The samples yielded 50 to 80 TRBV and roughly 15 TRBJ segments. Via MiXCR, TCRdb re-called the multiplex PCR reads, giving one row per CDR3 protein. In this record, the V and J calls reflect TCRdb's handling and not the investigators' own analysis. The table has 450,000 to 650,000 distinct CDR3 sequences, 16% seen once. Looked up from germline, CDR1 is SGHNT and CDR2 is YYREEE (reference sequence). This CDR3 has 19 amino acids. The V segment lost 3 bases and the J segment 0 bases; nucleotides outside the gene matches: 15.

The sample also formed part of further work on T cells in Graves' hyperthyroidism and ophthalmopathy.

This specimen consisted of peripheral blood mononuclear cells (PBMCs), obtained at new diagnosis, from a patient treated with antithyroid drugs. The receptor comes from a woman aged 35-65 years with Graves disease. The chain has TRBV5-4 and TRBJ2-3; 8 nucleotides match TRBD2. CDR3 amino acids: CASSSPSATGGSSTDTQYF. As DNA, the CDR3 is TGTGCCAGCAGCTCCCCCTCCGCGACGGGGGGGTCGAGCACAGATACGCAGTATTTT.